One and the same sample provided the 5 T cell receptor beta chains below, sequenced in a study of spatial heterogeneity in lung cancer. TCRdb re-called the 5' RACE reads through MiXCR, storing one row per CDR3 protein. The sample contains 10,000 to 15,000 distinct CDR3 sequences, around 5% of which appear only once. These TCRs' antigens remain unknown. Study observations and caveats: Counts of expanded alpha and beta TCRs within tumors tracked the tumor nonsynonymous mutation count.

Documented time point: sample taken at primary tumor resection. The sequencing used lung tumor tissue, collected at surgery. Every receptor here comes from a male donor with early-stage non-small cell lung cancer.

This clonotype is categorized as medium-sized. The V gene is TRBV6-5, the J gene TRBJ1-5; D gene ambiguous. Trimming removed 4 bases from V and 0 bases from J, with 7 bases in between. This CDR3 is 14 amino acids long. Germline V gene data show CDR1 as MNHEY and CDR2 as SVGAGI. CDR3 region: CASSLRGSNQPQHF. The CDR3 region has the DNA TGTGCCAGCAGTTTGCGGGGTAGCAATCAGCCCCAGCATTTT.

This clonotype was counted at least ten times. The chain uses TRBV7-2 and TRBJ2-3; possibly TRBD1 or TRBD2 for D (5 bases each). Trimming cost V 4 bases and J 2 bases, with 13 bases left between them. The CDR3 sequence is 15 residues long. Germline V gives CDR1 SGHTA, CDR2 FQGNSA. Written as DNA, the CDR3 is TGTGCCAGCAGCTCCGAGGGACGGAACACAGATACGCAGTATTTT. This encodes CASSSEGRNTDTQYF.

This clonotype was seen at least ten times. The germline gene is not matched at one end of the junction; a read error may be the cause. The CDR3: CASSSRGGLVQF. CDR3 sequence (DNA): TGTGCCAGCAGCTCCCGCGGGGGGCTCGTCCAGTTC. The chain has TRBV7-9 and TRBJ2-5, with 8 bases fitting TRBD2. Looked up from germline, CDR1 is SEHNR and CDR2 is FQNEAQ (reference sequence). This CDR3 comprises 12 residues.

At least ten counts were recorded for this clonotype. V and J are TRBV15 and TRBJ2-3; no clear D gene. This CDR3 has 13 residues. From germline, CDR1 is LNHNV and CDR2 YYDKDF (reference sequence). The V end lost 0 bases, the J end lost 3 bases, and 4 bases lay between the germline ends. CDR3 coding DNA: TGTGCCACCAGCAGAGACGAGACAGATACGCAGTATTTT. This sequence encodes CATSRDETDTQYF.

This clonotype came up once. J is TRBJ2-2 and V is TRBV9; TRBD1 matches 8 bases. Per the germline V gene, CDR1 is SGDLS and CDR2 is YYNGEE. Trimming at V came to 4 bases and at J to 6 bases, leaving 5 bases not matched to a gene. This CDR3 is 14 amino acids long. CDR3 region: CASSKWTGSGELFF. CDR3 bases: TGTGCCAGCAGCAAATGGACAGGGTCCGGGGAGCTGTTTTTT.